A selection of T cell receptor beta chains follows, all from one sample in a study of cytomegalovirus exposure and HLA in healthy donors. The assay was immunoSEQ multiplex PCR, and TCRdb's table has in-frame clones only and misses some. Of some 140,000 clones detected, 65% to 70% appear once; the ten largest clones hold over 1.5%. The sequenced material came from PBMCs. These receptors all stem from a human donor in good health. Each CDR3 is given with its conserved first and last residue. The D gene is left open where the match is weak. Rows give clone size only sometimes, using once, few, many, or a class for an expanded clone.

TRBV6-4	few	14	-	TRBJ2-1	TGTGCCAGCAGTGCAGGGGCTGACTACAATGAGCAGTTCTTC	CASSAGADYNEQFF
TRBV6-4	-	13	TRBD2	TRBJ2-3	TGTGCCAGCAGTGAGCGGGAGACAGATACGCAGTATTTT	CASSERETDTQYF
TRBV5-1	-	14	-	TRBJ2-5	TGCGCCAGCAGCTTAAGTTTCGGCGGAGAGACCCAGTACTTC	CASSLSFGGETQYF
TRBV29-1	-	12	TRBD1	TRBJ2-7	TGCAGCGCGAGTGGACAGGGAAGGGAGCAGTACTTC	CSASGQGREQYF
TRBV6-5	-	14	-	TRBJ2-7	TGTGCCAGCAGTTACTCGAGGTATGACTACGAGCAGTACTTC	CASSYSRYDYEQYF
TRBV28	-	13	TRBD1	TRBJ1-2	TGTGCCAGCAGTGCCGGGACAGGGGATGGCTACACCTTC	CASSAGTGDGYTF
TRBV11-2	-	16	-	TRBJ2-7	TGTGCCAGCAGCTTAGGAAAAGGGCAGGGCCCCTACGAGCAGTACTTC	CASSLGKGQGPYEQYF
TRBV19	-	12	-	TRBJ2-7	TGTGCCAGAGGGGGGGGCTCCTACGAGCAGTACTTC	CARGGGSYEQYF
TRBV7-9	few	13	TRBD1	TRBJ1-2	TGTGCCAGCAGCCGACAGGGTAACTATGGCTACACCTTC	CASSRQGNYGYTF
TRBV2	once	15	TRBD2	TRBJ2-1	TGTGCCAGCAGGGAGAGACTAGCGGCCTACAATGAGCAGTTCTTC	CASRERLAAYNEQFF
TRBV4-3	-	15	TRBD1	TRBJ2-7	TGCGCCAGCAGCCAATTATTAGGGGGCAACTACGAGCAGTACTTC	CASSQLLGGNYEQYF
TRBV11-3	-	14	-	TRBJ2-1	TGTGCCAGCAGCTTACCGGAGAACTACAATGAGCAGTTCTTC	CASSLPENYNEQFF
TRBV28	-	14	TRBD1	TRBJ2-2	TGTGCCAGCAGTTTATCACAGGGGACCGGGGAGCTGTTTTTT	CASSLSQGTGELFF
TRBV4-2	-	15	-	TRBJ2-1	TGTGCCAGCAGCCAAGATCAGGGTAGCTATAATGAGCAGTTCTTC	CASSQDQGSYNEQFF
TRBV5-1	-	16	TRBD2	TRBJ2-7	TGCGCCAGCAGCTTGGGGCTAGCGGGAGATCCCTACGAGCAGTACTTC	CASSLGLAGDPYEQYF
TRBV27	few	16	-	TRBJ2-1	TGTGCCAGCAGTGTGGGGGCTGGACAGCAAATCAATGAGCAGTTCTTC	CASSVGAGQQINEQFF
TRBV19	-	15	TRBD1	TRBJ2-5	TGTGCCAGTAGTGCGAGGACAGGGCGCCAAGAGACCCAGTACTTC	CASSARTGRQETQYF
TRBV27	-	14	-	TRBJ2-7	TGTGCCAGCAGTTCCCGGACAGAGTCCTACGAGCAGTACTTC	CASSSRTESYEQYF
TRBV29-1	-	14	TRBD1	TRBJ1-1	TGCAGCGTTGAAGGGTACAGGGGCGGCACTGAAGCTTTCTTT	CSVEGYRGGTEAFF
TRBV4-1	-	14	TRBD1	TRBJ2-7	TGCGCCAGCAGCCTCCGGGACAGGGCTAAGGAGCAGTACTTC	CASSLRDRAKEQYF
TRBV6-5	-	15	TRBD1	TRBJ2-7	TGTGCCAGCAGTCTAGGGACAGGGGGCTCCTACGAGCAGTACTTC	CASSLGTGGSYEQYF
TRBV18	few	15	-	TRBJ1-1	TGTGCCAGCTCACCGCCGTCGCAGGGTGAGACTGAAGCTTTCTTT	CASSPPSQGETEAFF
TRBV10-3	few	14	-	TRBJ1-2	TGTGCCATCAGTGAACAGGGTTATACCTATGGCTACACCTTC	CAISEQGYTYGYTF
TRBV7-2	-	13	TRBD2	TRBJ2-7	TGTGCCAGCAGCGGACTAGCGGGGAACGAGCAGTACTTC	CASSGLAGNEQYF
TRBV7-9	-	16	TRBD1	TRBJ1-1	TGTGCCAGCAGCTTAGGGGGGACAGCTAAGAACACTGAAGCTTTCTTT	CASSLGGTAKNTEAFF
TRBV5-4	-	14	TRBD1	TRBJ2-7	TGTGCCAGTAGAAGAGGACAGGGCTCGTACGAGCAGTACTTC	CASRRGQGSYEQYF
TRBV11-3	-	15	TRBD2	TRBJ2-7	TGTGCCAGCAGCCGGTTAGCGGGAGGAGCCTACGAGCAGTACTTC	CASSRLAGGAYEQYF
TRBV28	-	13	-	TRBJ2-1	TGTGCCAGCAACCTAGCCGAAGAGGCTGAGCAGTTCTTC	CASNLAEEAEQFF
TRBV5-6	-	14	-	TRBJ2-5	TGTGCCAGCAGCTTGTGGGGCTCGAGGGAGACCCAGTACTTC	CASSLWGSRETQYF
TRBV19	-	13	-	TRBJ2-3	TGTGCCAGTAGTTCGGAGAAGTCAGATACGCAGTATTTT	CASSSEKSDTQYF
TRBV28	-	16	-	TRBJ1-2	TGTGCCAGCAGCCGGACTTCGGACGGAGAATGGTATGGCTACACCTTC	CASSRTSDGEWYGYTF
TRBV10-3	few	13	-	TRBJ1-2	TGTGCCATCAGTGAGTCAAACTACTATGGCTACACCTTC	CAISESNYYGYTF
TRBV2	few	14	-	TRBJ2-3	TGTGCCAGTCAGCAGGGGAAGAGCACAGATACGCAGTATTTT	CASQQGKSTDTQYF
TRBV7-9	few	15	TRBD2	TRBJ2-7	TGTGCCACCACCCACCGGGGGGGCCTCTCCTACGAGCAGTACTTC	CATTHRGGLSYEQYF
TRBV29-1	-	11	-	TRBJ2-5	TGCAGCGTTGAAGGCGGGGAGACCCAGTACTTC	CSVEGGETQYF
TRBV29-1	-	13	TRBD2	TRBJ2-5	TGCAGCGTTGTCGGACTAGGCTGGGAGACCCAGTACTTC	CSVVGLGWETQYF
TRBV5-1	-	15	-	TRBJ2-5	TGCGCCAGCAGCTTACAGGGGTCTGGGGGGGAGACCCAGTACTTC	CASSLQGSGGETQYF
TRBV10-3	-	13	-	TRBJ2-7	TGTGCCATTCGGAGGGGGCTCCCCTACGAGCAGTACTTC	CAIRRGLPYEQYF
TRBV7-2	-	12	-	TRBJ2-1	TGTGCCAGCAGCCCCGTGGACTATGAGCAGTTCTTC	CASSPVDYEQFF
TRBV9	-	16	-	TRBJ2-7	TGTGCCAGCAGCGTAACAGGGGATAGCGGTTACTACGAGCAGTACTTC	CASSVTGDSGYYEQYF
TRBV20-1	-	10	-	TRBJ2-7	TGCAGTGCCACCCGGGGAGAGCAGTACTTC	CSATRGEQYF
TRBV15	few	16	-	TRBJ2-7	TGTGCCACCAGCAGGACAATCCGGGACACCGCCTACGAGCAGTACTTC	CATSRTIRDTAYEQYF
TRBV6-5	-	16	-	TRBJ2-7	TGTGCCAGCAGTTACTCGAGTGTCAGCGTCTCCTACGAGCAGTACTTC	CASSYSSVSVSYEQYF
TRBV20-1	few	11	-	TRBJ2-7	TGCAGTGCTAGAGGTCAACGCGAGGAGTACTTC	CSARGQREEYF
TRBV28	-	12	-	TRBJ1-1	TGTGCCAGCAGTCCAAGAGAGAGGGAAGCTTTCTTT	CASSPREREAFF
TRBV6-1	-	15	TRBD2	TRBJ2-7	TGTGCCAGCAGTGAAGGGACTAGCGGGAGTTACGAGCAGTACTTC	CASSEGTSGSYEQYF
TRBV13	-	14	TRBD1	TRBJ2-3	TGTGCCAGCAGCTCCTCAGGGGGCGGAGATACGCAGTATTTT	CASSSSGGGDTQYF
TRBV27	-	13	TRBD1	TRBJ1-5	TGTGCCAGCAGAGGACAGGGCAATCAGCCCCAGCATTTT	CASRGQGNQPQHF
TRBV4-2	-	18	TRBD2	TRBJ2-6	TGTGCCAGCAGCCAAGTGGCGACTAGCGGGAGAGGAAACAACGTCCTGACTTTC	CASSQVATSGRGNNVLTF